This TCR beta chain was retrieved from a study of follicular helper T cells after annual influenza vaccination. This CDR3 has 15 amino acids. Unmatched junction bases numbered 9, after V lost 5 bases and J lost 7 bases. CDR1 is MNHNS and CDR2 is SASEGT in the germline V gene. Time point defined: 2015-2016 season, 7 days after influenza vaccination. Using immunoSEQ multiplex PCR, the repertoire was profiled, and TCRdb retains in-frame clones only, with some absent. The sample lists a few thousand clones; approximately 82% were seen once. The rearrangement links TRBV6-1 to TRBJ1-3; 9 bases fit TRBD1. The receptor was isolated from an adult who received the influenza vaccine. The sample in question was CXCR5+ CD38- circulating T follicular helper cells from blood, obtained 7 days after influenza vaccination. Subset of the sample: circulating Tfh, non-naive CD4+CXCR5+PD-1+ (ICOS+CD38+ or ICOS-CD38-). As DNA, the CDR3 is TGTGCCAGCAGTTCTCCGCGAGGACAGGGGAACACCATATATTTT. As protein: CASSSPRGQGNTIYF.